Included here is one T cell receptor (beta chain) sequence, with context. Its matching antigen is unknown. Prior to sequencing, the ViraFEST assay stimulated PBMC with viral peptide pools, which expanded the antigen-specific CD4+ T cells. Upon completion of about 10 days in culture, CD4+ T cells were isolated. Of the BNT162b2 and mRNA-1273 vaccines, participants received two doses of one or the other. Neither prior SARS-CoV-2 infection nor positive nucleocapsid antibodies were present in the vaccine recipients. Cultures used more than 1.5 million PBMC per well, about 10 IU/ml IL-2 and 9.5 to 10 ug/ml peptides. This specimen comes from a study of vaccination effects on CD4 cells after COVID-19. The protocol was immunoSEQ multiplex PCR, while the TCRdb copy is restricted to in-frame clones and leaves out a portion. The sample shows tens of thousands of clones, 75% to 85% of them seen only once. General observations from the study: Marked clonal contraction of infection- and vaccine-induced clones was seen late after vaccination.

Sequenced material: CD4+ T cells from PBMCs cultured with SARS-CoV-2 spike peptides, taken after COVID-19 vaccination. The sequence was collected from a human donor who received a COVID-19 vaccine. Some clones in this sample may be carry-over from other donors' samples.

The CDR3 sequence is CASSTRTETDTQYF. The CDR3 DNA reads TGTGCCAGCAGCACCAGGACAGAAACAGATACGCAGTATTTT. This chain connects TRBV7-9 to TRBJ2-3; maybe TRBD1 (6 bases). Germline CDR1 SEHNR, CDR2 FQNEAQ (reference sequence). Deletions cut 5 bases from V and 3 bases from J, with 12 bases between. CDR3 length equals 14 residues. Using reference TRBV7-9 and TRBJ2-3 for the parts outside the CDR3, the full variable domain is DTGVSQNPRHKITKRGQNVTFRCDPISEHNRLYWYRQTLGQGPEFLTYFQNEAQLEKSRLLSDRFSAERPKGSFSTLEIQRTEQGDSAMYLCASSTRTETDTQYFGPGTRLTVL.